This T cell receptor beta chain emerged from a study of blood T cell repertoires in COVID-19. Study processing details: Estimated nucleated cell counts came from reference gene primer amplification. Produced via immunoSEQ multiplex PCR; TCRdb's table is partial and in-frame only. The DNA was the basis for D and trimming; V, J and clone size are from that table. The sample lists approximately 380,000 clones; about 88% were seen once. Participant reports of clinical history set cohort assignment. The CDR3 loop spans 16 amino acids. Losses at the gene ends were 0 bases for V and 4 bases for J; bases not matched to a gene: 5. CDR1 is LGHDT, CDR2 YNNKEL, per germline (reference sequence).

Sequencing was carried out using PBMCs or T cells enriched from blood (not recorded which). This chain uses TRBV3-1 (or the pseudogene TRBV3-2) with TRBJ2-1; 8 nucleotides match TRBD2. This TCR came from a woman aged 18-29 years who had recovered from COVID-19. CDR3 nucleotide sequence: TGTGCCAGCAGCCAAGAGGGGCGGGGGGCTTACAATGAGCAGTTCTTC. Amino acids: CASSQEGRGAYNEQFF.